The present entry profiles one T cell receptor (beta chain) with its context. This clone was counted between two and nine times. Its cognate antigen has yet to be identified. No base quality values were provided; no much bigger clone lies one nucleotide off. The data were taken from a study of cytomegalovirus exposure and HLA in healthy donors (TCRdb year 2017). Describing the broader study: An earlier analysis of roughly 630 of the donors reported approximately 270 Gb of sequence data and about 100 million unique TCR beta sequences from roughly 200 million T cells. An early release that covered around 590 HLA-typed donors contained approximately 300 gigabases of sequencing data and 70 million to 100 million unique TCR sequences. Among the approximately 420 genotyped donors, about 85% belonged to the genetic ancestry cluster associated with self-reported Caucasian donors. The study aimed to test whether signatures of past pathogen exposure could be identified by cataloging public T cell receptors. The study profiled the T cell repertoires of about 720 subjects by immunosequencing and related them to cytomegalovirus serostatus. Besides the first cohort of some 670 subjects, a separate validation cohort made up of 120 different subjects was used. The study combined high-throughput TCR immunosequencing, statistical association of individual TCRs with disease status, and machine learning to predict cytomegalovirus infection status. A later analysis re-examined previously published TCR beta repertoires from 600 to 700 donors and added high-resolution HLA genotyping to investigate patterns of TCR occurrence. In the later analysis, no new phenotypic data were used to find candidate immune exposures; instead, reliance was placed on TCR beta sequences and their occurrence across donors. To decide whether each TCR beta V gene segment behaved as functional or pseudogenic, an earlier analysis of 587 of the donors relied on high-throughput TCR beta sequencing. Alongside the repertoire data, information on donor age, sex, ethnicity and CMV serostatus was compiled. In a later genetic analysis, genome-wide SNP genotypes for about 65% of the roughly 700 donors were used, and that subset was treated as a discovery cohort. Every discovery cohort repertoire had been produced on one sequencing platform. HLA typing covered class I and class II loci at four-digit resolution. The number of donors typed differed by locus, with 629-630 for A, B, C, DRB1 and DQB1, roughly 520 for DQA1, 606 for DPA1, and approximately 470 for DPB1. Five DR-DQ haplotypes were treated as single units for association and clustering because of strong linkage in the cohort. Among roughly 400 genotyped donors of the cohort, an average of approximately 230,000 unique TCR beta nucleotide sequences were sequenced per donor, around 20% of them non-productive. Here is what the overall study found, with its caveats: A few of the identified cytomegalovirus-associated TCR beta chains were confirmed in vitro to be specific for cytomegalovirus antigens. CMV serostatus was the only immune exposure information available for the cohort. Correlated functional status among segregating V segments might reflect linkage disequilibrium, but an unknown experimental factor could not be ruled out. According to a later analysis, TCR association rates differed among HLA loci, with DRB1 alleles showing the most associated TCRs and HLA-C alleles showing the fewest. Because the 87-base-pair reads could not distinguish some IMGT-functional V segments, including TRBV6-2 and TRBV6-3, those segments were excluded. In a later analysis, more than 15,000 TCR beta sequences were associated with specific HLA alleles at a false discovery rate of 0.05. A further reported finding was that TCR beta sequences accurately predicted the HLA-A and HLA-B alleles for most subjects in the first cohort. Cytomegalovirus status was reported to be diagnosed by the classifier with high specificity and sensitivity in both the original and validation cohorts. Assigning TCR associations to individual alleles was difficult when HLA alleles, especially DR and DQ, strongly co-occurred. Because HLA typing was missing for some donors at each locus, association tests included only the typed subset. The authors suggested that the approach could potentially be generalized to other disease states and immunological phenotypes. In an earlier analysis of 500 to 650 of the donors, most TCR beta V segments appeared in productive rearrangements about 87% or about 30% of the time, broadly matching IMGT annotations. This cohort had only TCR beta chains sequenced, and the lack of alpha or paired-chain data limited which features could be detected. Most TCR sequences were observed very rarely across donors, whereas some public TCRs were present in many individuals. Because counts were too low, about 18 rarely observed V segments, including chromosome 9 orphons, were left out of the earlier analysis of approximately 580 of the donors. A later analysis found that HLA-associated TCR beta chains were more clonally expanded and had lower generation probabilities than equally common non-associated chains. Compared with the approximately 670-donor mean, donors in an Asian-associated ancestry cluster had fewer N-insertions in productive TCRs, according to a later genetic analysis. According to a later analysis, most CMV-associated TCR beta chains appeared to be HLA-restricted, and the HLA associations seemed to be driven largely by CMV exposure. Several of the top co-occurrence clusters appeared to be linked to parvovirus B19, influenza, CMV and Epstein-Barr virus, according to a later analysis. A cluster of highly shared sequence variants was judged likely to be a technical artifact of the sequencing pipeline. In a later genetic analysis, a missense DCLRE1C variant was associated with V-gene and J-gene trimming of TCR beta chains, and the association was replicated in an independent cohort. The study listed 164 TCR beta chains as associated with cytomegalovirus. Roughly uniform sequencing depth across donors was assumed in presence/absence analyses, although this assumption may not hold.

The cohort comprised around 700 healthy bone marrow donors. All cohort members were sampled while nominally healthy, although unrecorded immune exposures were likely present. The donor was CMV seropositive and belonged to the group of 250 to 350 seropositive cohort members. Every donor gave a peripheral blood sample, and the peripheral blood mononuclear cells from that sample were used for TCR beta sequencing. Genomic DNA extraction from the blood cell samples was performed with the Qiagen DNeasy Blood Extraction Kit. Libraries were built with the immunoSEQ multiplex PCR assay. For the multiplex PCR, a mixture combining 60 forward primers for TCR Vbeta segments and 13 reverse primers for TCR Jbeta segments was used. The CDR3 region of rearranged TCR beta genes was amplified from genomic DNA by a multiplex PCR assay. Amplified TCR beta libraries were sequenced as 87-base-pair reads on the Illumina HiSeq System. The authors processed their data as follows. A later analysis counted about 82 million unique TCR beta chains across the 666 repertoires, and roughly 11 million of these chains were shared by at least two donors. Raw reads were error-corrected and collapsed into unique sequences by a nearest-neighbor algorithm in which closely related sequences were merged to remove PCR and sequencing errors. V, D and J gene segments were assigned by aligning CDR3 sequences to IMGT reference sequences. For a sequence to be retained, a match of at least six nucleotides to both a V gene segment and a J gene segment was required. Rearrangements were classified as productive when the CDR3 lacked stop codons and remained in frame with V and J, and all other rearrangements were classified as non-productive. Following IMGT convention, CDR3 was defined as the stretch from the second conserved V-encoded cysteine to the conserved J-encoded phenylalanine. Sequences without an unambiguous match to a single V gene segment were excluded from the earlier analysis of about 600 of the donors. In an earlier analysis of 587 of the donors, V segments were called functional above 56.7% productive rearrangements and were called segregating when the between-donor standard deviation exceeded 5%. A statistical classification framework was built to diagnose cytomegalovirus status from the catalog of TCR beta chain sequences. In a later analysis, V and J genes were assigned by comparing TCR nucleotide sequences against IMGT/GENE-DB human TR gene sequences. Using the TCRdist pipeline, a later analysis assigned CDR3 sequences along with most-parsimonious VDJ recombination scenarios. In a later analysis, each TCR beta chain was defined by its CDR3 amino acid sequence together with its V-gene family, and reads lacking a unique V-gene family were excluded. In a later analysis, 450 to 600 highly shared, low-generation-probability nucleotide sequences were removed to address suspected cross-contamination and a sequencing artifact. In a later analysis, a clonal expansion index was calculated for each public chain from normalized within-repertoire ranks of inferred template counts. In a later analysis, generation probabilities were computed with a VDJ recombination model fitted to out-of-frame rearrangements, and the resulting probabilities were checked against IGoR. Hypergeometric tests were used in a later analysis to score TCR-TCR, TCR-HLA and TCR-CMV co-occurrence, with a repertoire-size bias correction applied to the TCR pairs. In a later analysis, false discovery rates were estimated by permuting HLA or CMV assignments 20 times. In a later analysis, co-occurring TCRs were grouped using DBSCAN, with TCRdist sequence similarity added in when clustering inside HLA-allele-positive subsets. Repertoires with fewer than 30,000 or more than 120,000 public chains were left out of co-occurrence clustering, as were about five repertoires with anomalous nucleotide sharing. TCRdb mirrors the immuneACCESS table, restricted to in-frame sequences. Some clones are absent from its copies; in checked studies, under half trace to an unresolved V gene, and the reason for the others is unknown. V and J calls and clone size come straight from that table; D and trimming were deduced from the DNA. In all, the sample holds 150,000 to 200,000 clones, and 9.5% to 15% of those were seen once. Together, the top ten hold about 8% of the sample.

The trim is 7 bases for V and 4 bases for J, with a gap of 10 bases between the germline ends. CDR1 and CDR2 were assigned from the germline V gene (reference sequence) as LNHNV and YYDKDF. The CDR3 measures 12 amino acids from cysteine to phenylalanine. The CDR3 DNA has 36 bases and is translated from base 1. The chain was built from TRBV15 and TRBJ1-2, with the D gene too uncertain to name. Sequenced sample: PBMCs. This receptor was identified in a man aged 50-60 years in good health and CMV-seropositive. The CDR3 protein sequence reads: CATTPAGYGYTF. Read as DNA, the sequence is TGTGCCACCACCCCAGCGGGCTATGGCTACACCTTC.